This TCR beta chain was sequenced for a study of neoadjuvant anti-PD-1 for oral cavity cancer. The study, taken as a whole, reports: Only a few patients per response group were TCR-analyzed; validation needed.

Two replicates per tumor sample, mostly from roughly 4.8 ug of genomic DNA. Assay used: immunoSEQ multiplex PCR; TCRdb lists only in-frame clones, some missing. The data show some 10,000 clones, roughly 61% seen once. Comment on this clone: What it recognizes is unknown.

The sample's time point: after neoadjuvant nivolumab, at surgical resection. With 6 bases clipped from V and 2 bases from J, the junction kept 1 base outside the gene matches. Per germline, CDR1 SNHLY and CDR2 FYNNEI. The CDR3 has 15 residues. Sequenced material: tumor tissue, taken after nivolumab (anti-PD-1) treatment. The chain has TRBV2 and TRBJ2-5, with TRBD2 matching over 15 bases. The sequence derives from a person aged 40 to 85 with oral cavity squamous cell carcinoma. The CDR3 region is CASRGLAGGQETQYF. In DNA, the CDR3 is TGTGCCAGCAGGGGACTAGCGGGGGGACAAGAGACCCAGTACTTC. The whole variable domain, remainder taken from reference TRBV2 and TRBJ2-5, is EPEVTQTPSHQVTQMGQEVILRCVPISNHLYFYWYRQILGQKVEFLVSFYNNEISEKSEIFDDQFSVERPDGSNFTLKIRSTKLEDSAMYFCASRGLAGGQETQYFGPGTRLLVL.